One sample yielded the 28 T cell receptor beta chains listed below, sequenced in a study of T cells in Graves' hyperthyroidism and ophthalmopathy. RNA transcripts provided the source from which TCR beta CDR3 regions were amplified. The HTBI primer set was used in a first-round RT-PCR of the TCR CDR3. TCRdb passed the multiplex PCR reads through MiXCR, listing each CDR3 protein once. The sample lists around 500,000 distinct CDR3 sequences; around 15% were seen once. Sequencing input: blood. The receptors were gathered from a woman between 25 and 40 years old with Graves' ophthalmopathy.

This clonotype was counted many times. V and J are TRBV3-1 and TRBJ2-3; no clear D. This CDR3 spans 15 amino acids. The ends were cut back, 0 bases at V and 3 bases at J, with 10 bases in the middle. CDR1 is LGHDT and CDR2 is YNNKEL in the germline V gene (reference sequence). DNA for the CDR3: TGTGCCAGCAGCCAAGACGGGCGTGTAACAGATACGCAGTATTTT. Translating it yields CASSQDGRVTDTQYF.

Many counts were recorded for this clonotype. The V call is TRBV6-6, the J call TRBJ1-2, with D perhaps TRBD1 (6 bases). CDR3 length equals 16 residues. Germline values: CDR1 MNHNY, CDR2 SVGAGI (reference sequence). Between the trimmed V and J ends, which lost 0 bases and 2 bases, there was a span of 13 bases. The CDR3 DNA reads TGTGCCAGCAGTTACTCCAGACAGGTTTTAAACTATGGCTACACCTTC. It codes for CASSYSRQVLNYGYTF.

This clonotype has at least ten counts. The J gene is TRBJ1-5, the V gene TRBV20-1; 9 bases are a match to TRBD1. Germline values: CDR1 DFQATT, CDR2 SNEGSKA (reference sequence). The V gene end was trimmed by 5 bases and the J gene end by 4 bases; junction bases not matched to a gene: 12. The CDR3 has 16 amino acids. The CDR3 DNA sequence: TGCAGTGCTCTTCTCCCGGGACAGGGATTAAATCAGCCCCAGCATTTT. Protein sequence: CSALLPGQGLNQPQHF.

This clonotype was picked up a small number of times. CDR3 nucleotides: TGCAGCGTTGAACTTACTAGGGCCCAAGAGACCCAGTACTTC. Its translation is CSVELTRAQETQYF. The chain carries TRBV29-1 and TRBJ2-5; weak D call: TRBD2 (5 bases). Between the trimmed V and J ends, which lost 2 bases and 1 base, there was a span of 11 bases. This CDR3 has 14 amino acids. Germline values: CDR1 SQVTM, CDR2 ANQGSEA.

This clonotype was detected only a few times. The rearrangement joins TRBV20-1 to TRBJ2-1; D is unclear. Germline CDR1 is DFQATT and CDR2 is SNEGSKA (reference sequence). Between the trimmed V and J ends, which lost 1 base and 0 bases, there was a span of 13 bases. The CDR3 has 16 amino acids. The CDR3 reads CSARVLTGSSYNEQFF. The CDR3 DNA sequence: TGCAGTGCTAGAGTGTTGACGGGTAGCTCCTACAATGAGCAGTTCTTC.

V gene TRBV6-5 combines with J gene TRBJ2-2, with 7 bases aligning to TRBD2. The CDR3 is 15 amino acids. V lost 0 bases to trimming and J lost 9 bases; unmatched junction nucleotides: 7. Germline-derived CDR1 and CDR2 are MNHEY and SVGAGI. CDR3 sequence reads: CASSYSRDYVRELFF. CDR3 in DNA: TGTGCCAGCAGTTACTCCCGGGACTATGTTAGGGAGCTGTTTTTT.

V and J are TRBV7-2 and TRBJ2-1; 10 bases match TRBD2. V lost 2 bases, J lost 15 bases, and 13 bases stayed unmatched. The CDR3 length is 15 residues. CDR1 is SGHTA, CDR2 FQGNSA, per germline. CDR3 sequence (DNA): TGTGCCAGCAGCTTATTACTAGCGGGATCCCTAGGTCCGTTCTTC. Protein: CASSLLLAGSLGPFF.

Many counts were recorded for this clonotype. The V gene is TRBV28, the J gene TRBJ1-1; D not resolved. This CDR3 spans 13 amino acids. The germline V and J ends were trimmed by 4 bases and 10 bases, with 16 bases remaining between them. The germline V gene has CDR1 MDHEN and CDR2 SYDVKM. CDR3 bases: TGTGCCAGCAGTTCCGACACAGTTACACCAGCTTTCTTT. Its translation: CASSSDTVTPAFF.

This clonotype has at least ten counts. The genes are TRBV18 and TRBJ2-3; perhaps TRBD1 as D (6 bases). Trimming left V 1 base short and J 6 bases short, with 14 bases between. Germline V lookup: CDR1 KGHSH, CDR2 LQKENI. The CDR3 covers 15 residues. The chain's CDR3 is CASSPRDKAWDTQYF. The CDR3 DNA is TGTGCCAGCTCACCACGGGACAAAGCATGGGATACGCAGTATTTT.

In this sample, this clonotype turned up many times. The chain is built from TRBV12-3 or TRBV12-4 and TRBJ1-6, with TRBD1 identical over 9 bases. The CDR3 runs to 15 residues. J gave up 6 bases and V 6 bases, and 6 bases lay outside the gene matches. The CDR3 here is CASSLGTGSNSPLHF. The CDR3 DNA reads as TGTGCCAGCAGCCTGGGGACAGGGAGTAATTCACCCCTCCACTTT.

The V gene is TRBV9, the J gene TRBJ2-1, with TRBD2 matching over 9 bases. The ends lost 0 bases at V and 9 bases at J; junction bases unmatched: 7. From germline, CDR1 is SGDLS and CDR2 YYNGEE. This CDR3 is 15 amino acids long. The CDR3 DNA reads TGTGCCAGCAGCGTAGTCTCTAGCGGGAACGGTGAGCAGTTCTTC. Translation gives CASSVVSSGNGEQFF.

V usage is TRBV29-1 and J usage is TRBJ2-7, with D unresolved. Germline V gene sequence: CDR1 SQVTM, CDR2 ANQGSEA. This CDR3 is built from 16 residues. V was shortened by 1 base and J by 1 base, with 17 bases between the two germline ends. The CDR3 DNA follows: TGCAGCGTTGAAGTATCAGAAACGGACGAATCCTACGAGCAGTACTTC. Encoded protein: CSVEVSETDESYEQYF.

This clonotype was observed a few times. V and J are TRBV28 and TRBJ2-7; no firm D call. Trimming shortened V by 1 base and J by 0 bases, and 10 bases separated the two germline ends. Germline assignment: CDR1 MDHEN and CDR2 SYDVKM. The CDR3 has 15 amino acids. This CDR3 is CASSLFRQSSYEQYF. CDR3 DNA sequence: TGTGCCAGCAGTTTATTTAGGCAGAGCTCCTACGAGCAGTACTTC.

V is TRBV20-1 and J is TRBJ2-7; no clear D. The germline V gene encodes CDR1 DFQATT and CDR2 SNEGSKA (reference sequence). The V and J ends lost 3 bases and 2 bases respectively, with 17 bases between them. The CDR3 has 15 amino acids. CDR3 residues: CSASGMAVATYEQYF. Here the CDR3 DNA reads TGCAGTGCTAGTGGGATGGCAGTGGCCACCTACGAGCAGTACTTC.

As regards this clonotype: This may come from a read error, since a much larger clone is one base off. This chain links TRBV7-9 with TRBJ1-1; maybe TRBD1 (5 bases). CDR3 length equals 15 residues. The ends were cut back, 5 bases at V and 0 bases at J, with 13 bases in the middle. The germline gives CDR1 SEHNR, CDR2 FQNEAQ (reference sequence). As DNA, the CDR3 is TGTGCCAGCAGCCTCAGACAGATCATGAACACTGAAGCTTTCTTT. It translates to CASSLRQIMNTEAFF.

This clonotype was observed at least ten times. The V gene is TRBV18, the J gene TRBJ2-2; 11 bases map to TRBD2. Trimming at V came to 2 bases and at J to 4 bases, leaving 3 bases not matched to a gene. In germline, CDR1 is KGHSH, CDR2 LQKENI. The CDR3 covers 16 residues. CDR3 loop: CASSPLAGGSTGELFF. The CDR3 nucleotides read TGTGCCAGCTCACCATTAGCGGGAGGGAGCACCGGGGAGCTGTTTTTT.

V usage is TRBV5-1 and J usage is TRBJ1-4; TRBD1 is a possible D gene (6 bases). The CDR3 length is 19 residues. Trimming cost V 4 bases and J 4 bases, with 26 bases left between them. CDR1 is SGHRS and CDR2 is YFSETQ in the germline V gene. The CDR3 sequence: CASSGGTRRMPALNEKLFF. The CDR3 bases are TGCGCCAGCAGCGGCGGGACACGCCGAATGCCTGCCCTTAATGAAAAACTGTTTTTT.

Many counts were recorded for this clonotype. This chain joins TRBV2 and TRBJ2-7, with a tentative D call TRBD1 (5 bases). This CDR3 is 16 amino acids long. V was trimmed by 6 bases and J by 6 bases, leaving 24 bases between them. Germline assignment: CDR1 SNHLY and CDR2 FYNNEI. CDR3 bases: TGTGCCAGCAGCCCCCTACAGGTTGTGTCAATCGGCGAGCAGTACTTC. This encodes CASSPLQVVSIGEQYF.

This chain joins TRBV12-5 and TRBJ2-3, with unresolved D. The CDR3 is 10 amino acids. Germline CDR1 LGHNT, CDR2 FRNRAP. V was clipped by 6 bases and J by 5 bases, with 3 bases between them. The CDR3 nucleotides read TGTGCTAGTGGAGTAGATACGCAGTATTTT. Protein product: CASGVDTQYF.

The chain links TRBV7-9 to TRBJ2-1; D not certain. The germline V and J ends were trimmed by 5 bases and 5 bases, with 19 bases remaining between them. The CDR3 has 16 residues. From germline, CDR1 is SEHNR and CDR2 FQNEAQ (reference sequence). Written as DNA, the CDR3 is TGTGCCAGCAGCCCCCTCCCGGGTAACAGCAACAATGAGCAGTTCTTC. Protein product: CASSPLPGNSNNEQFF.

The rearrangement uses TRBV2 and TRBJ1-5, with D possibly TRBD1 on 5 matching bases. CDR3 size: 15 residues. Looked up from germline, CDR1 is SNHLY and CDR2 is FYNNEI. The V end lost 5 bases, the J end lost 6 bases, and 17 bases lay between the germline ends. CDR3 residues: CASSPLGGNGQPQHF. CDR3 DNA sequence: TGTGCCAGCAGTCCCCTCGGGGGTAACGGTCAGCCCCAGCATTTT. The full variable domain, with the rest looked up from reference TRBV2 and TRBJ1-5, is EPEVTQTPSHQVTQMGQEVILRCVPISNHLYFYWYRQILGQKVEFLVSFYNNEISEKSEIFDDQFSVERPDGSNFTLKIRSTKLEDSAMYFCASSPLGGNGQPQHFGDGTRLSIL.

This clonotype appeared many times. This chain uses TRBV12-3 or TRBV12-4 with TRBJ2-2; D tentatively reads TRBD1 or TRBD2 (6 bases each). With 2 bases removed from V and 0 bases from J, the gap between germline ends came to 19 bases. The CDR3 consists of 19 residues. CDR3 loop: CASSLPRGGGPANTGELFF. As DNA, the CDR3 is TGTGCCAGCAGTTTACCCCGAGGGGGAGGACCTGCGAACACCGGGGAGCTGTTTTTT.

This clonotype was counted once. A much bigger clone sits one base away, suggesting this may be a read error. The CDR3: CASESARRTYEQFF. The CDR3 nucleotides read TGTGCCAGCGAATCCGCGAGGAGGACCTACGAGCAGTTCTTC. The V call is TRBV6-1, the J call TRBJ2-7; D is possibly TRBD2 (5 bases). The J call may not be correct, given that the DNA end is closer to TRBJ2-1. Germline V gene sequence: CDR1 MNHNS, CDR2 SASEGT. The CDR3 has 14 residues.

Comment on this clonotype: Given a much more abundant clone one base away, this may be a read error. The chain joins TRBV5-1 to TRBJ2-2, with 10 bases fitting TRBD2. This CDR3 contains 15 residues. In germline, CDR1 is SGHRS, CDR2 YFSETQ. The CDR3 DNA is TGCGCCAGCAGCTCCGGACTAGCGGTGACCGGGGAGCTGTCTTTT. Its protein is CASSSGLAVTGELSF.

This clonotype occurred a few times. V usage is TRBV7-2 and J usage is TRBJ2-1; tentatively, D is TRBD1 (5 bases). There are 12 residues in the CDR3. CDR1 is SGHTA, CDR2 FQGNSA, per germline. V was clipped by 2 bases and J by 8 bases, with 7 bases between them. The CDR3 region is CASSLFRDEQFF. The CDR3 bases are TGTGCCAGCAGCTTATTCAGGGATGAGCAGTTCTTC.

The V call is TRBV5-5, the J call TRBJ2-7, with TRBD1 matching over 10 bases. V shed 0 bases, J shed 7 bases, and the junction held 7 bases outside the gene matches. The CDR3 is 15 residues long. CDR1 and CDR2 (germline): SGHKS, YYEKEE (reference sequence). The CDR3 is CASSLGGTGVKEQYF. In nucleotides, the CDR3 is TGTGCCAGCAGCTTGGGCGGGACAGGGGTTAAGGAGCAGTACTTC.

This clonotype was detected only a few times. The rearrangement uses TRBV25-1 and TRBJ1-2; 7 positions agree with TRBD1. CDR3 length: 14 amino acids. V was clipped by 6 bases and J by 7 bases; unmatched bases: 11. CDR1 and CDR2 (germline): MGHDK, SYGVNS. DNA of the CDR3: TGTGCCAGCAGCGAGACAGGGTCGTCCGCTGGCTACACCTTC. As protein: CASSETGSSAGYTF.

This clonotype was picked up many times. V gene TRBV18 combines with J gene TRBJ2-5; the D is unclear. Germline V gene data show CDR1 as KGHSH and CDR2 as LQKENI. With 2 bases removed from V and 5 bases from J, the gap between germline ends came to 12 bases. This CDR3 region has 14 residues. The DNA for the CDR3 is TGTGCCAGCTCACCAGTCAGCCCCCGGGAGACCCAGTACTTC. Translated: CASSPVSPRETQYF. Full variable domain (outside the CDR3, taken from reference TRBV18 and TRBJ2-5): NAGVMQNPRHLVRRRGQEARLRCSPMKGHSHVYWYRQLPEEGLKFMVYLQKENIIDESGMPKERFSAEFPKEGPSILRIQQVVRGDSAAYFCASSPVSPRETQYFGPGTRLLVL.